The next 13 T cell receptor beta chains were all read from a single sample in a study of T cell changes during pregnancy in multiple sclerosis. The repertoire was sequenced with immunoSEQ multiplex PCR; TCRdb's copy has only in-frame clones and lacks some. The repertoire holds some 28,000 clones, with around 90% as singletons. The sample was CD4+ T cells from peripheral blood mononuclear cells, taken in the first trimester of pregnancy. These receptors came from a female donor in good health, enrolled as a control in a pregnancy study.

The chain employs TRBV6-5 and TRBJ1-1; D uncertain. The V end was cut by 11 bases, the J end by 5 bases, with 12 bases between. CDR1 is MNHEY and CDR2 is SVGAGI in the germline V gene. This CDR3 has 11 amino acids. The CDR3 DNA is TGTGCCGTTCTATCCGGGACTGAAGCTTTCTTT. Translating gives CAVLSGTEAFF.

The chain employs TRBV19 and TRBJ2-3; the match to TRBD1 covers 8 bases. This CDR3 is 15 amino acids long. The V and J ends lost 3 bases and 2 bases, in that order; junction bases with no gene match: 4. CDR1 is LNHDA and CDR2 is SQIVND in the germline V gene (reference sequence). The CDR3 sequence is CASSILGQVTDTQYF. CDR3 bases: TGTGCCAGTAGTATCTTGGGACAGGTCACAGATACGCAGTATTTT. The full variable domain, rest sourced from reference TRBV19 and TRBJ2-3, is DGGITQSPKYLFRKEGQNVTLSCEQNLNHDAMYWYRQDPGQGLRLIYYSQIVNDFQKGDIAEGYSVSREKKESFPLTVTSAQKNPTAFYLCASSILGQVTDTQYFGPGTRLTVL.

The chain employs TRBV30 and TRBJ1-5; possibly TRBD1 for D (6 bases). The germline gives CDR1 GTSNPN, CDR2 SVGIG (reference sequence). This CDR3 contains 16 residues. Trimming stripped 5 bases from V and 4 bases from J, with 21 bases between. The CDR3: CAWARSDGGANQPQHF. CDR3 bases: TGTGCCTGGGCTCGATCCGACGGGGGGGCGAATCAGCCCCAGCATTTT.

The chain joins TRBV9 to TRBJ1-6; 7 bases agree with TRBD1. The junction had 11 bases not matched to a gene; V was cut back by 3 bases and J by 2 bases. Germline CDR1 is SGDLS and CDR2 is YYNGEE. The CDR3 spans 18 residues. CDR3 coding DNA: TGTGCCAGCAGCGCCGACAGGGTTGAAGGGACCTATAATTCACCCCTCCACTTT. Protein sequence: CASSADRVEGTYNSPLHF.

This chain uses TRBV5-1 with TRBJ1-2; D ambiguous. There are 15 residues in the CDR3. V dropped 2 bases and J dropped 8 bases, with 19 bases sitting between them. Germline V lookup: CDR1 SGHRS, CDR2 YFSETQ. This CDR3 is CASSLEDPRLRGYTF. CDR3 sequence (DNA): TGCGCCAGCAGCTTAGAGGATCCCAGATTAAGAGGCTACACCTTC.

The CDR3 spells CASSLGGRAHEQYF. In DNA form, the CDR3 reads TGCGCCAGCAGCTTGGGCGGGAGGGCCCACGAGCAGTACTTC. The chain carries TRBV5-1 and TRBJ2-7, with 9 positions matching TRBD2. After removal of 0 bases from V and 5 bases from J, the junction contained 3 bases not matched to a gene. This CDR3 spans 14 amino acids. CDR1 and CDR2 from the germline V gene are SGHRS and YFSETQ. The variable domain in full, with the rest retrieved from reference TRBV5-1 and TRBJ2-7, is KAGVTQTPRYLIKTRGQQVTLSCSPISGHRSVSWYQQTPGQGLQFLFEYFSETQRNKGNFPGRFSGRQFSNSRSEMNVSTLELGDSALYLCASSLGGRAHEQYFGPGTRLTVT.

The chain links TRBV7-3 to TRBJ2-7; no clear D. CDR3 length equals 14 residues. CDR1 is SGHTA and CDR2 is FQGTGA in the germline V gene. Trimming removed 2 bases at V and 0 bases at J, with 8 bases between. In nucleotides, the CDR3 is TGTGCCAGCAGCTTATCTTCTAGCTCCTACGAGCAGTACTTC. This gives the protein CASSLSSSSYEQYF.

CDR3 loop: CASSLGQGGVTQYF. CDR3 in DNA: TGTGCCAGTAGTCTGGGACAGGGGGGAGTGACCCAGTACTTC. V and J are TRBV19 and TRBJ2-5; 11 bases are shared with TRBD1. Looked up from germline, CDR1 is LNHDA and CDR2 is SQIVND (reference sequence). There are 14 residues in the CDR3. The ends lost 5 bases at V and 7 bases at J; junction bases unmatched: 6.

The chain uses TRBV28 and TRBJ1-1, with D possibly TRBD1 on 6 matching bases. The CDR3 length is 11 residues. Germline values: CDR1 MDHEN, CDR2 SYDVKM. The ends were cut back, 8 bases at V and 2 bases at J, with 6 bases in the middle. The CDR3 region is CASGTNTEAFF. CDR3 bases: TGTGCCAGCGGGACAAACACTGAAGCTTTCTTT.

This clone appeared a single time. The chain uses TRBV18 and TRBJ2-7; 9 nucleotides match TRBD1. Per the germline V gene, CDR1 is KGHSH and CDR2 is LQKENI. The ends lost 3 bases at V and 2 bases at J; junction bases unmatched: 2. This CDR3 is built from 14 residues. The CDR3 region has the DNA TGTGCCAGCTCACCCGGGACAGGGCCCTACGAGCAGTACTTC. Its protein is CASSPGTGPYEQYF.

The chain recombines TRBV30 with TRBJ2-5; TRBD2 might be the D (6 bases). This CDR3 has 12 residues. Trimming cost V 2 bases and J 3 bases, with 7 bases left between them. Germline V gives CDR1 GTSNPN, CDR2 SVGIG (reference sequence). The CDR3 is CAWSRGKETQYF. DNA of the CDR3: TGTGCCTGGAGTCGGGGGAAAGAGACCCAGTACTTC.

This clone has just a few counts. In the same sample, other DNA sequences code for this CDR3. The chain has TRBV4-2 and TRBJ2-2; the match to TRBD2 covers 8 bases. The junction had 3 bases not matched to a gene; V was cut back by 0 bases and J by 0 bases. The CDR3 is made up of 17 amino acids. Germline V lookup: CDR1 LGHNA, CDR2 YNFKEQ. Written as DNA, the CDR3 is TGTGCCAGCAGCCAAGAACCGCGGGGGGCGAACACCGGGGAGCTGTTTTTT. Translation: CASSQEPRGANTGELFF.

CDR3 sequence (DNA): TGTGCCAGCAGTATTGACAGGGCAAGCAATTCACCCCTCCACTTT. It yields the protein CASSIDRASNSPLHF. The rearrangement uses TRBV6-4 and TRBJ1-6; TRBD1 matches at 7 bases. Germline loops: CDR1 MRHNA, CDR2 SNTAGT. Germline trimming cut 5 bases from V and 7 bases from J; bases unmatched to any gene: 8. There are 15 residues in the CDR3.